This T cell receptor (beta chain) appears in the sequencing data of a study of T cells in Graves' hyperthyroidism and ophthalmopathy. Study-level information: At initial diagnosis, before any treatment had begun, peripheral blood was obtained.

Amplification targeted TCR beta CDR3 regions from RNA transcripts. Researchers ran a first-round RT-PCR on the TCR CDR3 using the HTBI primer set. TCRdb redid the calling of the multiplex PCR reads with MiXCR, one entry per CDR3 protein. Here the sample spans roughly 640,000 distinct CDR3 sequences, approximately 16% being singletons. Those patients with uncontrolled infection, other autoimmune disease, pregnancy or lactation were excluded. Sequencing was done on a sample of blood. The receptor comes from a woman in her forties with Graves' ophthalmopathy.

The CDR3 bases are TGTGCCAGCAGTTTATCGAGGGCAGGAGACAGGGGTACAGATACGCAGTATTTT. This codes for CASSLSRAGDRGTDTQYF. The chain has TRBV27 and TRBJ2-3, with 8 nucleotides matching TRBD1. CDR1 is MNHEY and CDR2 is SMNVEV in the germline V gene (reference sequence). V shed 0 bases, J shed 3 bases, and the junction held 11 bases outside the gene matches. The CDR3 spans 18 residues.